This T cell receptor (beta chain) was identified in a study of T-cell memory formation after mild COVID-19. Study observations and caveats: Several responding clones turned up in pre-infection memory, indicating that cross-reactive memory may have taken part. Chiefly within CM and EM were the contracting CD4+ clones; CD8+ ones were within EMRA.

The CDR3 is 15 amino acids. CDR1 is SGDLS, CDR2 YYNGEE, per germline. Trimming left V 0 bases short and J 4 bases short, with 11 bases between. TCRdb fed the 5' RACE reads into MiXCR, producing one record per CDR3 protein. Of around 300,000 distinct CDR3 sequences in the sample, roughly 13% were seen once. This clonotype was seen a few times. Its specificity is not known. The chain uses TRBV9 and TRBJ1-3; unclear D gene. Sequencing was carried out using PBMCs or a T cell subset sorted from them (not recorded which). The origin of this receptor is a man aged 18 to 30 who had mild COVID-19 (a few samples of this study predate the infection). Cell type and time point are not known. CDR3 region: CASSVAGSGGNTIYF. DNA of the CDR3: TGTGCCAGCAGCGTAGCGGGCTCGGGAGGAAACACCATATATTTT.